This T cell receptor beta chain was recorded in a study of Ad26.COV2.S vaccination and SARS-CoV-2 variants (dated by TCRdb to the early 2020s). Regarding the complete study: Donors in the vaccine arm were drawn from COV1001, a multicentre, randomized, double-blind, placebo-controlled phase I-IIa trial testing Ad26.COV2.S in healthy adults. Ad26.COV2.S was administered intramuscularly at a dose of 5x10^10 or 1x10^11 viral particles, either as one shot or as two shots given 56 days apart. TCRbeta repertoire sequencing served as the tool for gauging how specific and how broad the SARS-CoV-2-reactive T cell receptors were following Ad26.COV2.S vaccination. A total of approximately 32 samples were included in the TCR-sequenced set, comprising around 20 Ad26.COV2.S vaccine recipients, 5 placebo recipients and 8 SARS-CoV-2 convalescent individuals. Trial participants were randomized into five groups of five: low-dose or high-dose Ad26.COV2.S given once or twice, or placebo on both occasions. Investigators did not know the trial group allocation while performing experiments and assessing outcomes. Paper-wide results and their limitations: The authors noted that the TCR breadth and depth analyses may have underestimated total T cell responses. Higher spike-specific TCR breadth was observed in Ad26.COV2.S recipients than in placebo recipients (P = 0.0014). Comparable non-spike TCR breadth was observed between vaccine and placebo recipients, consistent with only spike being contained in the vaccine. After vaccination, substantial breadth of spike-specific CD8+ and CD4+ T cell responses was reported. The study was not powered to compare responses between vaccine doses or regimens.

The immunoSEQ Assay was used to sequence TCRbeta CDR3 regions. After extraction, genomic DNA underwent amplification by bias-controlled multiplex PCR, followed by high-throughput sequencing. Processing in the source paper ran as follows. To quantify the absolute abundance of every unique TCRbeta CDR3 region, sequences were collapsed and filtered. T cell fraction was estimated by normalization of TCRbeta template counts to usable DNA, with usable DNA being measured through amplification of reference genes present in all nucleated cells. Repertoire TCRs were annotated as SARS-CoV-2-specific when V gene, CDR3 amino acid sequence and J gene were exactly matched to a known reactive TCR set. The reference SARS-CoV-2 TCR set came from MIRA and was filtered for enrichment in COVID-19-positive ImmuneCODE repertoires, removing public or cross-reactive TCRs. Using the MIRA antigens, annotated TCRs were further analysed by specific ORF or by position within an ORF. Breadth was defined as annotated unique rearrangements over total unique productive rearrangements; depth was the summed frequency of those rearrangements. Two-sided Wilcoxon rank-sum tests were used to compare TCR breadth between groups. The immuneACCESS repertoire file appears here via TCRdb, limited to in-frame rearrangements. These files lack a portion of the clones; in checked studies, under half of the deficit traces to unresolved V genes, and the cause of the others is not known. The V and J calls and clone size are taken from that table; D and trimming were inferred from the DNA. The sample table records about 330,000 clones; roughly 90% of these occur just once. Around 5% of the sample is taken by the ten largest.

The germline V gene provides CDR1 SGHVS and CDR2 FQNEAQ. Cut back by 7 bases and 2 bases, the V and J ends lie 21 bases apart. CDR3 length: 17 amino acids, cysteine to phenylalanine. Here the CDR3 DNA is all that survives: 51 bases in frame from base 1. This specimen's treatment or condition label, per the study, means: roughly 18 received Ad26.COV2.S at low or high dose, single or two shots; several received placebo; per-sample allocation not given. Repertoires of vaccine and placebo recipients were sequenced from samples taken on day 63 after the first injection. In Cohort 1b, about 27 adults aged 18-55 years were enrolled at a single site in Boston, USA, between 29 July and 7 August 2020. Ad26.COV2.S consisted of a replication-incompetent adenovirus type 26 vector by which a prefusion-stabilized SARS-CoV-2 spike protein from the original Wuhan strain was expressed. As for this clone: Its antigen is unknown. Base qualities were left out, and no much larger clone turns up one base away.

Specimen: peripheral blood, collected in a trial of Ad26.COV2.S vaccine versus placebo. This clonotype originated in a person aged 18-60 years who received the Ad26.COV2.S COVID-19 vaccine or a placebo. The chain links TRBV7-8 with TRBJ2-1; perhaps TRBD2 is the D gene, with 7 bases matching. Read as DNA, the sequence is TGTGCCAGCACCCCTTGGAGGGGGGGGGTCACCTACAATGAGCAGTTCTTC. This yields the protein CASTPWRGGVTYNEQFF.